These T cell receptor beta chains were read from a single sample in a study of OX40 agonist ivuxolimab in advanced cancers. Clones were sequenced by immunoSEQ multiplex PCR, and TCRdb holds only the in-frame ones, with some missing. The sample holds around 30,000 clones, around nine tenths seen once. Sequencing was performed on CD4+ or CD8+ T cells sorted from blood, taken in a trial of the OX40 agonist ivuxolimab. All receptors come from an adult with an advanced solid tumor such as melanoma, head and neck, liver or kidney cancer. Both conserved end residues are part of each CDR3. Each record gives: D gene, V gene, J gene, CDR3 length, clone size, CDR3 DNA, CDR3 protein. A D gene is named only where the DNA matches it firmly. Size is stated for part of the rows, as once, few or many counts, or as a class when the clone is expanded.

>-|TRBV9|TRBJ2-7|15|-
TGTGCCAGCAGCGTAGGTGACAGTACAACATACGAGCAGTACTTC
CASSVGDSTTYEQYF
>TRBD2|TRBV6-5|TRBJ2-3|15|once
TGTGCCAGCAGTAGGACTAGCGGGAGGACAGATACGCAGTATTTT
CASSRTSGRTDTQYF
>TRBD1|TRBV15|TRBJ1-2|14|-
TGTGCCACCAGCACCTCGACAGGGTCCTATGGCTACACCTTC
CATSTSTGSYGYTF
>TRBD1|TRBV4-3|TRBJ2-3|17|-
TGCGCCAGCAGCCAAAAAAAGGGACAGGGAGGGTTGGATACGCAGTATTTT
CASSQKKGQGGLDTQYF
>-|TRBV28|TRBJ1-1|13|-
TGTGCCAGCAGTTCCCCTCGCTCCTTGGGGGCTTTCTTT
CASSSPRSLGAFF
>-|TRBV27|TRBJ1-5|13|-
TGTGCCAGCAGTTTAACAGTTTATCAGCCCCAGCATTTT
CASSLTVYQPQHF
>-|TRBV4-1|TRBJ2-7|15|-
TGCGCCAGCAGCCAAGAGGTGGGGAGGTCCTACGAGCAGTACTTC
CASSQEVGRSYEQYF
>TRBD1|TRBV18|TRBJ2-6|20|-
TGTGCCAGCTCACAACCCCCAAGACAGGGAACTCAGGTCGGGGCCAACGTCCTGACTTTC
CASSQPPRQGTQVGANVLTF
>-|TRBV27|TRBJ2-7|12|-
TGTGCCAGCAGTTCCTCCCCCTACGAGCAGTACTTC
CASSSSPYEQYF
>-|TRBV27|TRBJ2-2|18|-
TGTGCCAGCAGATCTCTAGGGAGCGGATGGACTTACACCGGGGAGCTGTTTTTT
CASRSLGSGWTYTGELFF
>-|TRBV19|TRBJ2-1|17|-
TGTGCCAGTAGTATAGGAAGAGGGTCAGACCCCTACAATGAGCAGTTCTTC
CASSIGRGSDPYNEQFF
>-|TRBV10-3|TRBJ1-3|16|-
TGTGCCATCAGCCAGGCCGGGTCCCTCTCTGGAAACACCATATATTTT
CAISQAGSLSGNTIYF
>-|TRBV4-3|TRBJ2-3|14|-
TGCGCCAGCAGCCGGGGGGCGGCGACAGATACGCAGTATTTT
CASSRGAATDTQYF
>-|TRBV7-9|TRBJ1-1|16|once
TGTGCCAGCAGCTTAGTAGGGGCGCGTGGGGACACTGAAGCTTTCTTT
CASSLVGARGDTEAFF
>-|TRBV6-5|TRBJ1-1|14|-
TGTGCCAGCAGTTACAACAGTCCAAACACTGAAGCTTTCTTT
CASSYNSPNTEAFF
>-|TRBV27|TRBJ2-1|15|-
TGTGCCAGCAGCCCGGGGATTTCCCTCTACAATGAGCAGTTCTTC
CASSPGISLYNEQFF